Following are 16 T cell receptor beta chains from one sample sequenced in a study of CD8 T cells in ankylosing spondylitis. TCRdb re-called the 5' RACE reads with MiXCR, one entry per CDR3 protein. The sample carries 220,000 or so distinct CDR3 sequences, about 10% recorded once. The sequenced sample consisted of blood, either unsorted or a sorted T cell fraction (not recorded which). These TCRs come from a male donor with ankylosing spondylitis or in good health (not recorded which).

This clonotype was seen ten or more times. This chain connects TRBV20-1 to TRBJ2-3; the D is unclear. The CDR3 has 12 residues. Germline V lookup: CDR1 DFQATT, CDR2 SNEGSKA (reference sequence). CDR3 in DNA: TGCAGGATCTACCCTAGCACAGATACGCAGTATTTT. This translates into CRIYPSTDTQYF.

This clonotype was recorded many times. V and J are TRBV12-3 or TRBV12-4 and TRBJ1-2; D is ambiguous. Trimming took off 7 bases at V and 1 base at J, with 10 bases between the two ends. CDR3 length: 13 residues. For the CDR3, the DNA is TGTGCCAGCACCCCGACAAGTAACTATGGCTACACCTTC. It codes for CASTPTSNYGYTF.

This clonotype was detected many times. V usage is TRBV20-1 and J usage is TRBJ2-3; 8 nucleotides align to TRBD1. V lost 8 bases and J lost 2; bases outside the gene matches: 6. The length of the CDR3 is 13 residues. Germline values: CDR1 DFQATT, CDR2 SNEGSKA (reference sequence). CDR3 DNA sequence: TGCAGTCCTCTGACAGGGGCCACAGATACGCAGTATTTT. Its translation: CSPLTGATDTQYF.

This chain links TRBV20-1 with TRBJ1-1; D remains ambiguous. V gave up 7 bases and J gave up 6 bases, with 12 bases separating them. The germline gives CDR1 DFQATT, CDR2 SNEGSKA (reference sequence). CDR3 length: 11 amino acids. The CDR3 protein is CSVAPGAEAFF. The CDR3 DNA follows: TGCAGTGTTGCACCTGGGGCTGAAGCTTTCTTT.

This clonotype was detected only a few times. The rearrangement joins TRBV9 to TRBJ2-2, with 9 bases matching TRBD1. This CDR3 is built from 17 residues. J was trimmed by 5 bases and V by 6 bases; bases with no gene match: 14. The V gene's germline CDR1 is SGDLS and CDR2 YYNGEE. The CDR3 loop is CASTGRIGTGFTGELFF. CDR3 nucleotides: TGTGCCAGCACTGGGAGGATAGGGACAGGGTTTACCGGGGAGCTGTTTTTT.

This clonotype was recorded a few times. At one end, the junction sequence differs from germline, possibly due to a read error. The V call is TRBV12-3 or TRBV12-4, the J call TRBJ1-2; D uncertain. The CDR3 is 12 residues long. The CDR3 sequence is CASSRRPERVDF. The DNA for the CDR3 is TGTGCCAGCAGCCGACGCCCAGAACGCGTGGACTTC.

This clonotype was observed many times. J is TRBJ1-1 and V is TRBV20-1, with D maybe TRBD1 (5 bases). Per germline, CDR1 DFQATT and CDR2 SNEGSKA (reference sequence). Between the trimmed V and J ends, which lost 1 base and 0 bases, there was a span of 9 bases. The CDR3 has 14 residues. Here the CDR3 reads CSARGQDMNTEAFF. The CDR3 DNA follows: TGCAGTGCTAGAGGGCAGGACATGAACACTGAAGCTTTCTTT.

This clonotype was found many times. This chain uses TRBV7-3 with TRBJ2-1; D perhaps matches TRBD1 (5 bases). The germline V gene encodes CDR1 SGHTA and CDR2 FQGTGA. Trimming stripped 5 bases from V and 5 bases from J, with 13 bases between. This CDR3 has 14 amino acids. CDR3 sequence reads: CASSGNRNNNEQFF. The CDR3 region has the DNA TGTGCCAGCAGCGGGAACAGGAATAACAATGAGCAGTTCTTC.

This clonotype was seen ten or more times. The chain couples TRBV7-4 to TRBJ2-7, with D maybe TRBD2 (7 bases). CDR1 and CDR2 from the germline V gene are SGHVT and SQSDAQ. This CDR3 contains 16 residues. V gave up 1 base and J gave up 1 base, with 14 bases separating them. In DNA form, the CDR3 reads TGTGCCAGCAGCTTAGTCGGGGGGCATGGGTCCTACGAGCAGTACTTC. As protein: CASSLVGGHGSYEQYF.

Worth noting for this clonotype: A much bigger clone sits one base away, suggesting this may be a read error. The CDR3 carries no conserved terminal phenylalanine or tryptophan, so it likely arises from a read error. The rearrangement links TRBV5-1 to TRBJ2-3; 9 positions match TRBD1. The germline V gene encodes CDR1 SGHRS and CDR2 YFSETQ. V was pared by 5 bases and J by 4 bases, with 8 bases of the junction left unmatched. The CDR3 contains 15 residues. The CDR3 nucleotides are TGCGCCAGCAGTGTTACCGGGACAGGGCCAGATACGCAGTATTCT. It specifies CASSVTGTGPDTQYS.

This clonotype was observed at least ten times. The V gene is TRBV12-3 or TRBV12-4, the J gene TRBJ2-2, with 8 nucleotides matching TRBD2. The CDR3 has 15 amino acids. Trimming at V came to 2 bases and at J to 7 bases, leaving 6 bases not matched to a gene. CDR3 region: CASSLSGSRGGELFF. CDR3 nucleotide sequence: TGTGCCAGCAGTTTAAGCGGGAGTCGGGGCGGGGAGCTGTTTTTT.

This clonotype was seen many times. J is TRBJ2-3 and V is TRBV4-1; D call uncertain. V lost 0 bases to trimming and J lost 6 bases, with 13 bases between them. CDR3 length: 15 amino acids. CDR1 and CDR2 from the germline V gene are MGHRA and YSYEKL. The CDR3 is CASSQDPAHGDTQYF. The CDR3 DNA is TGCGCCAGCAGCCAAGATCCGGCTCACGGGGATACGCAGTATTTT.

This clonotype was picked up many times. CDR3 nucleotides: TGTGCCAGCAGCCGAGAGGCAAACACTGAAGCTTTCTTT. Protein sequence: CASSREANTEAFF. The rearrangement uses TRBV7-9 and TRBJ1-1; D not resolved. Germline assignment: CDR1 SEHNR and CDR2 FQNEAQ (reference sequence). V was shortened by 5 bases and J by 2 bases, with 9 bases between the two germline ends. The CDR3 is 13 residues long.

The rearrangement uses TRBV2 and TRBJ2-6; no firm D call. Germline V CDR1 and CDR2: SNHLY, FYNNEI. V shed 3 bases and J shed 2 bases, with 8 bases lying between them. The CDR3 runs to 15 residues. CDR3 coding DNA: TGTGCCAGCAGTGACAACGACCCTGGGGCCAACGTCCTGACTTTC. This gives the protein CASSDNDPGANVLTF.

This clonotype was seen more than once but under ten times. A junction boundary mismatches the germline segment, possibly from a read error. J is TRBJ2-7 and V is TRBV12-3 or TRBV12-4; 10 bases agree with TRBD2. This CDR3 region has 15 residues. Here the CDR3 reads CASSLAGGLSYEQYF. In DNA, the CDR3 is TGTGCCAGCAGCTTAGCGGGGGGCCTGTCCTACGAGCAGTACTTC.

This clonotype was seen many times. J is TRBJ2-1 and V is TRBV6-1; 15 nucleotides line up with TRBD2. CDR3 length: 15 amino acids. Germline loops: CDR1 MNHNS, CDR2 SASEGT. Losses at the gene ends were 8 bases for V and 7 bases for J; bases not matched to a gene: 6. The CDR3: CASWTSGGAVNEQFF. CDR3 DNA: TGTGCCAGCTGGACTAGCGGGGGGGCAGTGAATGAGCAGTTCTTC.